The source of this T cell receptor (beta chain) is a study of cytomegalovirus exposure and HLA in healthy donors (dated by TCRdb to between 2016 and 2019). Study-level background: An earlier analysis of roughly 610 of the donors reported about 260 Gb of sequence data and 100 million to 120 million unique TCR beta sequences obtained from about 200 million T cells. About 320 gigabases of sequencing data and around 87 million unique TCR sequences were included in an early release covering about 600 HLA-typed donors. The genetic ancestry cluster associated with self-reported Caucasian donors included over 80% of the roughly 400 genotyped donors. The study aimed to test whether signatures of past pathogen exposure could be identified by cataloging public T cell receptors. Using immunosequencing, the study profiled T cell repertoires from some 670 subjects and related those repertoires to cytomegalovirus serostatus. In addition to the first cohort of 666 subjects, a separate validation cohort of approximately 130 different subjects was used. To predict cytomegalovirus infection status, the study combined high-throughput TCR immunosequencing, statistical association of individual TCRs with disease status, and machine learning. In a later analysis, previously published TCR beta repertoires from several hundred donors were re-analyzed and high-resolution HLA genotyping was added so that TCR occurrence patterns could be studied. The later analysis used no new phenotypic data to find candidate immune exposures, relying instead on TCR beta sequences and their occurrence across donors. To decide whether each TCR beta V gene segment behaved as functional or pseudogenic, an earlier analysis of approximately 620 of the donors relied on high-throughput TCR beta sequencing. Donor age, sex, ethnicity and CMV serostatus were compiled together with the repertoire data. In a later genetic analysis, genome-wide SNP genotypes for about three fifths of the 666 donors were used, and that subset was treated as a discovery cohort. Every repertoire in the discovery cohort had been generated on one and the same sequencing platform. HLA typing covered class I and class II loci at four-digit resolution. Typing coverage differed by locus: A, B, C, DRB1 and DQB1 were typed in roughly 629-640 donors, DQA1 in roughly 500, DPA1 in 600 to 610, and DPB1 in about 450. Because of strong linkage in the cohort, roughly five DR-DQ haplotypes were treated as single units for association and clustering. Across 300 to 400 genotyped donors of the cohort, an average of approximately 200,000 unique TCR beta nucleotide sequences per donor were sequenced, and roughly 20% of those sequences were non-productive.

Library preparation employed the immunoSEQ multiplex PCR assay. For the multiplex PCR, a mixture combining 60 forward primers for TCR Vbeta segments and 13 reverse primers for TCR Jbeta segments was used. The CDR3 region of rearranged TCR beta genes was amplified from genomic DNA with a multiplex PCR assay. The amplified TCR beta libraries were sequenced on the Illumina HiSeq System as 87-base-pair reads. The study's processing was this. In a later analysis, about 80 million unique TCR beta chains were counted across the roughly 610 repertoires, and approximately 11 million of these chains were shared by at least two donors. Raw reads were error-corrected and collapsed into unique sequences with a nearest-neighbor algorithm that merged closely related sequences to remove PCR and sequencing errors. Alignment of CDR3 sequences to IMGT reference sequences was used to assign V, D and J gene segments. For a sequence to be retained, at least a six-nucleotide match to both a V gene segment and a J gene segment was required. A rearrangement counted as productive if the CDR3 had no stop codons and remained in frame with V and J, and every other rearrangement counted as non-productive. Following IMGT convention, CDR3 was defined as the stretch from the second conserved V-encoded cysteine up to the conserved J-encoded phenylalanine. In an earlier analysis of roughly 580 of the donors, sequences lacking an unambiguous match to a single V gene segment were excluded. In an earlier analysis of 450 to 750 of the donors, a V segment was called functional when productive rearrangements were above 56.7%, and segregating when the standard deviation between donors exceeded 5%. A statistical classification framework was built for diagnosing cytomegalovirus status from the catalog of TCR beta chain sequences. In a later analysis, TCR nucleotide sequences were compared against IMGT/GENE-DB human TR gene sequences so that V and J genes could be assigned. In a later analysis, CDR3 sequences and most-parsimonious VDJ recombination scenarios were assigned using the TCRdist pipeline. In a later analysis, every TCR beta chain was defined by the combination of its CDR3 amino acid sequence and its V-gene family, and reads without a unique V-gene family were dropped. A later analysis removed over 500 highly shared, low-generation-probability nucleotide sequences to deal with suspected cross-contamination and a sequencing artifact. In a later analysis, a clonal expansion index was calculated for each public chain from normalized within-repertoire ranks of inferred template counts. A later analysis computed generation probabilities with a VDJ recombination model fitted to out-of-frame rearrangements, and checked the results against IGoR. In a later analysis, hypergeometric tests were used to score TCR-TCR, TCR-HLA and TCR-CMV co-occurrence, with a repertoire-size bias correction applied to TCR pairs. To estimate false discovery rates, a later analysis permuted the HLA or CMV assignments 20 times. In a later analysis, co-occurring TCRs were grouped with DBSCAN, and TCRdist sequence similarity was added when clustering was performed within HLA-allele-positive subsets. Repertoires with fewer than 30,000 or more than 120,000 public chains, plus five repertoires with anomalous nucleotide sharing, were excluded from co-occurrence clustering. TCRdb holds this immuneACCESS table with in-frame rearrangements only. Some clones are missing; in checked studies, unresolved V genes explain under half, and the rest has no known cause. That table furnishes V, J and clone size, whereas the DNA furnished D and trimming. The sample table includes over 100,000 clones. The ten largest clonotypes hold about 6.8% of the sample.

Study-level results and caveats: A later genetic analysis reported fewer N-insertions in productive TCRs among donors in an Asian-associated ancestry cluster than the roughly 720-donor mean. A cluster of highly shared sequence variants was judged likely to represent a technical artifact of the sequencing pipeline. Across donors, most TCR sequences were observed very rarely, whereas some public TCRs were present in many individuals. Linkage disequilibrium might explain the correlated functional status among segregating V segments, but an unknown experimental factor could not be excluded. In an earlier analysis of roughly 560 of the donors, most TCR beta V segments were observed in productive rearrangements about 87% or about 30% of the time, broadly matching IMGT annotations. The 87-base-pair reads could not distinguish some IMGT-functional V segments, including TRBV6-2 and TRBV6-3, so those segments were excluded. According to a later analysis, most CMV-associated TCR beta chains appeared to be HLA-restricted, and the HLA associations seemed to be driven largely by CMV exposure. An association between a missense DCLRE1C variant and V-gene and J-gene trimming of TCR beta chains was found in a later genetic analysis and replicated in an independent cohort. In vitro tests confirmed that a few of the cytomegalovirus-associated TCR beta chains recognize cytomegalovirus antigens. The only immune exposure information available for the cohort was CMV serostatus. In this cohort, only TCR beta chains were sequenced, and detectable features were limited by the absence of alpha or paired-chain data. At a false discovery rate of 0.05, a later analysis linked around 17,000 TCR beta sequences to specific HLA alleles. Because some donors lacked HLA typing at each locus, the association tests relied only on the typed subset. Assigning TCR associations to individual alleles was difficult when HLA alleles, especially DR and DQ, strongly co-occurred. A later analysis found that HLA-associated TCR beta chains were more clonally expanded and had lower generation probabilities than equally common non-associated chains. Cytomegalovirus status was reported to be diagnosed by the classifier with high specificity and sensitivity in both the original and validation cohorts. The earlier analysis of some 540 of the donors excluded approximately 17 rarely observed V segments, including chromosome 9 orphons, because counts were too low. The study gave a list of 150 to 200 TCR beta chains associated with cytomegalovirus. The presence/absence analyses assumed that sequencing depth was roughly uniform across donors, and that assumption may not be true. According to a later analysis, parvovirus B19, influenza, CMV and Epstein-Barr virus appeared linked to several top co-occurrence clusters. A further reported finding was that TCR beta sequences accurately predicted the HLA-A and HLA-B alleles for most subjects in the first cohort. The authors suggested that the approach could potentially be extended to other disease states and immunological phenotypes. In a later analysis, the rate of TCR association differed among HLA loci, with DRB1 alleles having the most associated TCRs and HLA-C alleles having the fewest.

The cohort comprised some 730 healthy bone marrow donors. All cohort members were sampled while nominally healthy, although unrecorded immune exposures were likely present. The donor tested CMV seropositive and was one of the 289 seropositive cohort members. Each donor provided a peripheral blood sample, and peripheral blood mononuclear cells were used for TCR beta sequencing. Genomic DNA was extracted from the blood cell samples with the Qiagen DNeasy Blood Extraction Kit. From a lookup of the germline V gene, CDR1 and CDR2 are SGHAT and FQNNGV. From the cysteine up to the phenylalanine, the CDR3 has a length of 14 residues. Only CDR3 DNA remains: 42 bases, in frame from the first base. Between the V and J ends, shortened by 5 bases and 5 bases respectively, the junction contains 16 bases. Details on this clone: Its antigen is still unknown.

Sequencing used PBMCs. This receptor was taken from a man in his forties in good health and CMV-seropositive. The chain joins TRBV11-2 to TRBJ2-7; possibly the D gene is TRBD2, per 6 matching bases. The nucleotides are TGTGCCAGCAGCCGCCCCGGGGGAGGAAACGAGCAGTACTTC. Its protein product is CASSRPGGGNEQYF.